This T cell receptor beta chain was sequenced for a study of OX40 agonist ivuxolimab in advanced cancers. Prior autoimmune disease or systemic immunosuppression barred patients. Concerning this clone itself: The junction departs from germline at one end; a sequencing error may be responsible.

Assay used: immunoSEQ multiplex PCR; TCRdb lists only in-frame clones, some missing. The sample yields about 70,000 clones, around 87% seen once. The CDR3 extends over 13 amino acids. The germline V gene encodes CDR1 SGHVS and CDR2 FQNEAQ. The TCR comes from an adult with an advanced solid tumor such as melanoma, head and neck, liver or kidney cancer. The sequenced sample was CD4+ or CD8+ T cells sorted from blood, obtained in a trial of the OX40 agonist ivuxolimab. The chain joins TRBV7-8 to TRBJ2-7; D remains unclear. CDR3 in amino acids: CASSVAEGYEQYF. CDR3 DNA: TGTGCCAGCAGCGTAGCCGAAGGCTACGAGCAGTACTTC.